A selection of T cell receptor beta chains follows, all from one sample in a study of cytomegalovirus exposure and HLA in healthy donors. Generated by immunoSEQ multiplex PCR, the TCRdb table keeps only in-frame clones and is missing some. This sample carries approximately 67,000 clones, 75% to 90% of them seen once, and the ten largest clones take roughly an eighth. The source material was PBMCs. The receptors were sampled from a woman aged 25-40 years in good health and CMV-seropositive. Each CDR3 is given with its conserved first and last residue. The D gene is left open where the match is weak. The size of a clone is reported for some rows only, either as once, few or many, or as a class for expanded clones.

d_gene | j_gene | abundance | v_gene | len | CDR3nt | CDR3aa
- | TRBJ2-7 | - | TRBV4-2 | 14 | TGTGCCAGCAGCCAAGTGGACTCCTCCTACGAGCAGTACTTC | CASSQVDSSYEQYF
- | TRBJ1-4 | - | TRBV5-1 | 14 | TGCGCCAGCAGTACACAGGGTCTTCGGGAAAAACTGTTTTTT | CASSTQGLREKLFF
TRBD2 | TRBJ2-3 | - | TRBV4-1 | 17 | TGCGCCAGCAGCCAAGATCCGGGGGGAAGAAGCACAGATACGCAGTATTTT | CASSQDPGGRSTDTQYF
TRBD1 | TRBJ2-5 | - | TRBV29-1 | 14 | TGCAGCGTAGGGACGGGACAGCCCCAAGAGACCCAGTACTTC | CSVGTGQPQETQYF
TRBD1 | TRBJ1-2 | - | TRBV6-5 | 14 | TGTGCCAGCAGTTACTCGACAGGGAGGTATGGCTACACCTTC | CASSYSTGRYGYTF
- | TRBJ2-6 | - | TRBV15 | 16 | TGTGCCACCAGCAGAGAAGGGGTCTCCGGGGCCAACGTCCTGACTTTC | CATSREGVSGANVLTF
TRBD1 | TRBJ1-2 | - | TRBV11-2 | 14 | TGTGCCAGCAGCTTAGATTGGGACAGGGGTGGCTACACCTTC | CASSLDWDRGGYTF
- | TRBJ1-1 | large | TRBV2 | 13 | TGTGCCAGCAGTGACGGGGGGGTAGCTGAAGCTTTCTTT | CASSDGGVAEAFF
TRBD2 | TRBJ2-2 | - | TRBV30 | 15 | TGTGCCTGGCACATTGGGACTAGCGGCACCGGGGAGCTGTTTTTT | CAWHIGTSGTGELFF
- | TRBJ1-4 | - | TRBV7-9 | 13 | TGTGCCAGCAGCTTAGGGCGGATGGAAAAACTGTTTTTT | CASSLGRMEKLFF
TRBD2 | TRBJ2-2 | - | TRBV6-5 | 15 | TGTGCCAGCAAAAGGACTAGCGGGAACACCGGGGAGCTGTTTTTT | CASKRTSGNTGELFF
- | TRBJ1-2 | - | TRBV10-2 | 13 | TGCGCCAGCAGTGAAGAGACAATCTATGGCTACACCTTC | CASSEETIYGYTF
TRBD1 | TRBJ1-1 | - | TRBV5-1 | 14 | TGCGCCAGCAGCTTGCAGGGGGGAAACACTGAAGCTTTCTTT | CASSLQGGNTEAFF
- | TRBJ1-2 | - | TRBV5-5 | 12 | TGTGCCAGCAGCTCCGGACACATCGGCTACACCTTC | CASSSGHIGYTF
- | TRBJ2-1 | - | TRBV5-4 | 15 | TGTGCCAGCAGCTTGGGGGTAGCGAATTACAATGAGCAGTTCTTC | CASSLGVANYNEQFF
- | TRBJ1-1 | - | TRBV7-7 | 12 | TGTGCCAGCGGCGCCGGGACTCCTGAAGCTTTCTTT | CASGAGTPEAFF
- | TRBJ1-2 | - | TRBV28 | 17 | TGTGCCAGCAGTGGGAGAATCACAGACGGAATTAACTATGGCTACACCTTC | CASSGRITDGINYGYTF
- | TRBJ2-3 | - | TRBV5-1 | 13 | TGCGCCAGCAGCCCGGTGCGCACAGATACGCAGTATTTT | CASSPVRTDTQYF
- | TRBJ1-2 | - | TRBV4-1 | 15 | TGCGCCAGCAGCCAAGAATGGGACTCTAACTATGGCTACACCTTC | CASSQEWDSNYGYTF
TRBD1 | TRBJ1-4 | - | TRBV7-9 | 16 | TGTGCCAGCAGCTCACTGGGGACAGGGGAAAATGAAAAACTGTTTTTT | CASSSLGTGENEKLFF
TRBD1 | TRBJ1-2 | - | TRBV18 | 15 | TGTGCCAGCTCACCAAACACCGGGACAGGGGTCGGCTACACCTTC | CASSPNTGTGVGYTF
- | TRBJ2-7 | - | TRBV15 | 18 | TGTGCCACCAGCAGAGGACCCGTGGCGGGCCACCGAAACTACGAGCAGTACTTC | CATSRGPVAGHRNYEQYF
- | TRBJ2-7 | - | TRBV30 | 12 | TGTGCCTGGAGTGAGCTATACTACGAGCAGTACTTC | CAWSELYYEQYF
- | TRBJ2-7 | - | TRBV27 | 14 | TGTGCCAGCAGTTTCGGTCTAGGAGGTTACGAGCAGTACTTC | CASSFGLGGYEQYF
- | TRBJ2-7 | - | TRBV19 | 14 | TGTGCCAGTAGTATGGGCCCATTAGGATACGAGCAGTACTTC | CASSMGPLGYEQYF
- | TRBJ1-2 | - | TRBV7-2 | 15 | TGTGCCAGCAGCTTACTTGGACGTAGGGAGGGAGGCTACACCTTC | CASSLLGRREGGYTF
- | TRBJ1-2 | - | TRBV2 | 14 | TGTGCCAGCAGTGAATCCGGGGTCAACTATGGCTACACCTTC | CASSESGVNYGYTF
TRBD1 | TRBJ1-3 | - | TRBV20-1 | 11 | TGCAGTGCGGCAGGACAGGGCACCATATATTTT | CSAAGQGTIYF
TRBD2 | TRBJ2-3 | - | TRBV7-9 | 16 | TGTGCCAGCAGCTCGGGGGGACTAGCGGGAGGGCATACGCAGTATTTT | CASSSGGLAGGHTQYF
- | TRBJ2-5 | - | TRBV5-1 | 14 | TGCGCCAGCAGCCCTACCCCGCGTCAAGAGACCCAGTACTTC | CASSPTPRQETQYF
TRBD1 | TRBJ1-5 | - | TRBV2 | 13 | TGTGCCAGCAGTGGGACAGGTAATCAGCCCCAGCATTTT | CASSGTGNQPQHF
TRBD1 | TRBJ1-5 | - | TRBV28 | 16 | TGTGCCAGCAGCCCAAACAGGGGGCGCATGCAGTGGTTGGATGATTTT | CASSPNRGRMQWLDDF
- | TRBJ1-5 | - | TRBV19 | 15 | TGTGCCAGTAGTATAGACAGGGGTAGAAATCAGCCCCAGCATTTT | CASSIDRGRNQPQHF
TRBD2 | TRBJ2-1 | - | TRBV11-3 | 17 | TGTGCCAGCAGCTTAGGACTAGCGGGAGACTACTACAATGAGCAGTTCTTC | CASSLGLAGDYYNEQFF
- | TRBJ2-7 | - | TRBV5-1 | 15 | TGCGCCAGCAGCTTGGACTTGGGGGCGTGGGACGAGCAGTACTTC | CASSLDLGAWDEQYF
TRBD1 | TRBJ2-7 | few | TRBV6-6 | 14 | TGTGCCAGCAGTTACTCGACAGGGATGTACGAGCAGTACTTC | CASSYSTGMYEQYF
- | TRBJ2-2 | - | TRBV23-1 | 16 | TGCGCCAGCAGTGCACCTTGGGGCCAGAACACCGGGGAGCTGTTTTTT | CASSAPWGQNTGELFF
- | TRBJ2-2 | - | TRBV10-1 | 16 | TGCGCCAGCAGTGAAAAGGGGCAGGGTGTCACCGGGGAGCTGTTTTTT | CASSEKGQGVTGELFF
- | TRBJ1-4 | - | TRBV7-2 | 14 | TGTGCCAGCAGCTTAGAGGGGGCTAATGAAAAACTGTTTTTT | CASSLEGANEKLFF
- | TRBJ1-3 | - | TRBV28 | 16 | TGTGCCAGCAGTTCACTTGACAGTAGAACTGGAAACACCATATATTTT | CASSSLDSRTGNTIYF
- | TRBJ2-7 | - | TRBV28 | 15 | TGTGCCAGCAGTTTCCAGTTTAGGGGGTCCTACGAGCAGTACTTC | CASSFQFRGSYEQYF
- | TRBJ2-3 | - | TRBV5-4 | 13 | TGTGCCAGCAGCGACTCCCCCGGAGATACGCAGTATTTT | CASSDSPGDTQYF
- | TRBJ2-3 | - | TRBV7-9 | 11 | TGTGCCAGTACTAGCACAGATACGCAGTATTTT | CASTSTDTQYF
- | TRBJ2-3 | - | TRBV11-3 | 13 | TGTGCCAGCAGCGGGGACTCCACAGATACGCAGTATTTT | CASSGDSTDTQYF
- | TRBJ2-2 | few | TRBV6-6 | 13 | TGTGCCAGCACTAGCTACAACACCGGGGAGCTGTTTTTT | CASTSYNTGELFF
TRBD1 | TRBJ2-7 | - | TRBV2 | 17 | TGTGCCAGCAGTGGTAGTAAGGGGGCGGCTCCCAGTTACGAGCAGTACTTC | CASSGSKGAAPSYEQYF
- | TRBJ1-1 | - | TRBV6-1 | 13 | TGTGCCAGCAGCGCACGACAGAGGACTGAAGCTTTCTTT | CASSARQRTEAFF
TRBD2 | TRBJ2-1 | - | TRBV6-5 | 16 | TGTGCCAGCAGTTACCCGGGACTAGCGGGAGTCGATGAGCAGTTCTTC | CASSYPGLAGVDEQFF
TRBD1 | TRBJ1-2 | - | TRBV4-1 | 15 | TGCGCCAGCAGCCAAGTCGGGACAGCAAGAAATGGCTACACCTTC | CASSQVGTARNGYTF
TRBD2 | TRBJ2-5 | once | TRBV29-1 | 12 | TGCAGCGTTTCTAGCGGAGGAGAGACCCAGTACTTC | CSVSSGGETQYF
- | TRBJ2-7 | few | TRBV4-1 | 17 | TGCGCCAGCAGCCAAGAGGGGGCCCCGGGGACCTCCTACGAGCAGTACTTC | CASSQEGAPGTSYEQYF
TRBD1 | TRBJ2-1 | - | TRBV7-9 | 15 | TGTGCCAGCAGCTTAGAGGACAGGGGTATTTACGAGCAGTTCTTC | CASSLEDRGIYEQFF
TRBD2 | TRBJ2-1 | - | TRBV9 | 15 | TGTGCCAGCAGCGTAGGAGCGGGAGGCGGGAATGAGCAGTTCTTC | CASSVGAGGGNEQFF
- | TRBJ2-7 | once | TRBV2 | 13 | TGTGCCAGCTGCCCGGACTTCTCCTACGAGCAGTACTTC | CASCPDFSYEQYF
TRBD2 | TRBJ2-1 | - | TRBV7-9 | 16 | TGTGCCAGCAGCTTAGCCGGGACTAGCAGTTACAATGAGCAGTTCTTC | CASSLAGTSSYNEQFF
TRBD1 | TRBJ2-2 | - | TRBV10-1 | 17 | TGCGTCAGCAGTGATAAACCGGGACAGGGGGTCACCGGGGAGCTGTTTTTT | CVSSDKPGQGVTGELFF
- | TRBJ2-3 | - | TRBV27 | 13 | TGTGCCAGCAGTCAGCGGGGCACAGATACGCAGTATTTT | CASSQRGTDTQYF
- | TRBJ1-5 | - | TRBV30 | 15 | TGTGCCTGGAGTGTCGGATACGGGGGGGATCAGCCCCAGCATTTT | CAWSVGYGGDQPQHF
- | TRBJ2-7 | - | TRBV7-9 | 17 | TGTGCCAGCAGCAAGGGATCGACCGGGACTGGGCGTGTTGAGCAGTACTTC | CASSKGSTGTGRVEQYF